The 5 T cell receptor beta chains listed next were all sequenced from one sample in a study of OX40 agonist ivuxolimab in advanced cancers. The receptor library was made with the immunoSEQ multiplex PCR assay. TCRdb's version of the immuneACCESS table is confined to in-frame rearrangements and falls short of the full clone set. An unresolved V gene accounts for under half of the shortfall where checked; the remainder is of unknown origin. The sample includes about 100,000 clones, with approximately 90% observed a single time. In total, the top ten clones hold approximately 0.58% of the sample. This specimen consisted of CD4+ or CD8+ T cells sorted from blood, obtained in a trial of the OX40 agonist ivuxolimab. All receptors derive from an adult with an advanced solid tumor such as melanoma, head and neck, liver or kidney cancer.

This chain connects TRBV2 to TRBJ1-5; D uncertain. The CDR3 runs to 13 residues. Germline CDR1 reads SNHLY; CDR2 reads FYNNEI. The germline V and J ends were trimmed by 6 bases and 2 bases, with 8 bases remaining between them. CDR3 amino acids: CASRVERNQPQHF. The CDR3, as DNA: TGTGCCAGCAGGGTTGAGCGCAATCAGCCCCAGCATTTT.

This chain joins TRBV19 and TRBJ1-1; 8 bases line up with TRBD1. The CDR3 has 17 amino acids. CDR1 is LNHDA, CDR2 SQIVND, per germline (reference sequence). The V segment lost 4 bases and the J segment 0 bases; nucleotides outside the gene matches: 10. CDR3 protein: CASSKTGAAFMNTEAFF. CDR3 bases: TGTGCCAGTAGTAAGACAGGGGCCGCTTTCATGAACACTGAAGCTTTCTTT.

J is TRBJ2-7 and V is TRBV5-5, with D perhaps TRBD2 (6 bases). Germline values: CDR1 SGHKS, CDR2 YYEKEE (reference sequence). The CDR3 spans 14 residues. The V and J ends lost 2 bases and 7 bases respectively, with 16 bases between them. The DNA for the CDR3 is TGTGCCAGCAGCTTCAGACCGGGGGTGGAAGAGCAGTACTTC. This gives the protein CASSFRPGVEEQYF.

The chain joins TRBV6-6 to TRBJ1-4; 10 nucleotides align to TRBD1. This CDR3 comprises 16 residues. Germline V gene sequence: CDR1 MNHNY, CDR2 SVGAGI (reference sequence). Unmatched junction bases numbered 11, after V lost 6 bases and J lost 7 bases. The CDR3 here is CASSPSPGTGVEKLFF. The CDR3 coding sequence is TGTGCCAGCAGCCCAAGCCCTGGGACAGGGGTTGAAAAACTGTTTTTT.

There are a few counts of this clone. This chain uses TRBV4-1 with TRBJ1-3; weak D call: TRBD1 (6 bases). With 2 bases removed from V and 0 bases from J, the gap between germline ends came to 17 bases. The length of the CDR3 is 18 residues. Germline lookup yields CDR1 MGHRA and CDR2 YSYEKL. The CDR3 DNA sequence: TGCGCCAGCAGCCAATACAAGATCGACAGGAGCTCTGGAAACACCATATATTTT. Translating gives CASSQYKIDRSSGNTIYF.